This T cell receptor (beta chain) was documented in a study of control samples from healthy donors and cancer patients. In this sample, this clone turned up a few times. Produced via immunoSEQ multiplex PCR; TCRdb's table is partial and in-frame only. The table includes under 200,000 clones, approximately 94% detected once. This CDR3 is built from 15 residues. CDR1 is SGHTS, CDR2 YDEGEE, per germline. Unmatched junction bases numbered 9, after V lost 2 bases and J lost 7 bases. The origin of this receptor is a woman between 35 and 50 years old in good health. This chain links TRBV5-8 with TRBJ2-3; TRBD2 agrees at 8 bases. The sample consisted of blood. The CDR3: CASSLEAGVLNTQYF. The DNA for the CDR3 is TGTGCCAGCAGCTTAGAAGCGGGGGTTCTCAATACGCAGTATTTT. Full variable domain (missing parts from reference TRBV5-8 and TRBJ2-3): EAGVTQSPTHLIKTRGQQATLRCSPISGHTSVYWYQQALGLGLQFLLWYDEGEERNRGNFPPRFSGRQFPNYSSELNVNALELEDSALYLCASSLEAGVLNTQYFGPGTRLTVL.